This T cell receptor (beta chain) originates from a study of blood T cell repertoires in COVID-19. Repertoires were generated with immunoSEQ multiplex PCR, while TCRdb's copy carries only in-frame clones and drops some. The sample contains 200,000 to 250,000 clones, approximately 78% of which appear only once. The CDR3 spans 11 residues. Germline V lookup: CDR1 SGHTA, CDR2 FQGTGA. V was clipped by 7 bases and J by 5 bases, with 8 bases between them. Sequenced: peripheral blood. The receptor's source is an elderly woman with COVID-19, enrolled during active disease. This chain links TRBV7-3 with TRBJ1-1; tentatively, D is TRBD1 (6 bases). This CDR3 is CASNQGTEAFF. In nucleotides, the CDR3 is TGTGCCAGCAACCAGGGGACTGAAGCTTTCTTT.